Presented here are 18 T cell receptor beta chains from one specimen sequenced in a study of CD8 T cells in ankylosing spondylitis. Study observations and caveats: A motif of eight highly homologous TCR beta variants was seen as apparently characteristic of ankylosing spondylitis blood.

TCRdb itself ran the 5' RACE reads through MiXCR, one entry per CDR3 protein. The data hold over 700,000 distinct CDR3 sequences, with over 15% observed a single time. No cognate antigen is known for these TCRs. Sequenced input: blood, either unsorted or a sorted T cell fraction (not recorded which). All receptors come from a male donor with ankylosing spondylitis.

This chain uses TRBV27 with TRBJ2-3; 14 nucleotides align to TRBD2. Germline V gives CDR1 MNHEY, CDR2 SMNVEV (reference sequence). There are 17 residues in the CDR3. The trim removed 4 bases at V and 6 bases at J, leaving 9 bases unmatched. CDR3 DNA sequence: TGTGCCAGCAGTTCAAGCTTAGGACTAGCGGGAGGTGATACGCAGTATTTT. Amino acids: CASSSSLGLAGGDTQYF.

V gene TRBV20-1 combines with J gene TRBJ2-1, with 7 nucleotides matching TRBD2. The germline CDR1 and CDR2 sequences are DFQATT and SNEGSKA (reference sequence). This CDR3 contains 16 residues. With 0 bases clipped from V and 5 bases from J, the junction kept 10 bases outside the gene matches. The CDR3 region is CSARDPAGIKHNEQFF. The CDR3 coding sequence is TGCAGTGCTAGAGATCCAGCGGGAATCAAACACAATGAGCAGTTCTTC.

The table lists this clonotype with a few counts. The V call is TRBV2, the J call TRBJ2-7; D is possibly TRBD2 (6 bases). Germline CDR1 is SNHLY and CDR2 is FYNNEI. CDR3 length equals 14 residues. V dropped 0 bases and J dropped 3 bases, with 9 bases sitting between them. The CDR3 loop reads CASSEAGGNYEQYF. CDR3 DNA: TGTGCCAGCAGTGAAGCGGGAGGTAACTACGAGCAGTACTTC.

The chain links TRBV12-3 or TRBV12-4 to TRBJ2-7, with 8 nucleotides matching TRBD1. The CDR3 length is 13 residues. V lost 6 bases to trimming and J lost 5 bases; unmatched junction nucleotides: 6. The CDR3 nucleotides read TGTGCCAGCAGAACGACAGGGGTCAACGAGCAGTACTTC. Translation: CASRTTGVNEQYF.

Comments on this clonotype: A read error may produce the germline difference seen at one junction end. The gene calls are TRBV10-3 and TRBJ2-6, with D perhaps TRBD1 (6 bases). This CDR3 region has 17 residues. The V gene's germline CDR1 is ENHRY and CDR2 SYGVKD. CDR3 DNA: TGTGCCATCACCACCGGGACAAACGTCTCTGGGGTCAACGTCCTGACTTTC. Protein: CAITTGTNVSGVNVLTF.

This clonotype appeared a few times. The genes are TRBV12-3 or TRBV12-4 and TRBJ1-5; 7 nucleotides line up with TRBD1. V shed 4 bases and J 6 bases; nucleotides not matched to a gene: 3. The CDR3 is 13 residues long. The CDR3 sequence: CASSYRGFQPQHF. Written as DNA, the CDR3 is TGTGCCAGCAGTTACAGGGGTTTTCAGCCCCAGCATTTT.

This clonotype was detected ten times or more. The chain is built from TRBV29-1 and TRBJ2-2; 8 positions agree with TRBD2. CDR1 SQVTM and CDR2 ANQGSEA come from the germline V gene. CDR3 length: 13 residues. After removal of 5 bases from V and 7 bases from J, the junction contained 6 bases not matched to a gene. CDR3 sequence reads: CSVKRESVGELFF. As DNA, the CDR3 is TGCAGCGTTAAGCGGGAGTCGGTCGGGGAGCTGTTTTTT.

In its sample, this clonotype was seen a few times. V is TRBV4-1 and J is TRBJ1-4, with TRBD1 matching 9 bases. V lost 7 bases and J lost 7; bases outside the gene matches: 7. The length of the CDR3 is 14 residues. The germline V gene encodes CDR1 MGHRA and CDR2 YSYEKL. CDR3 nucleotide sequence: TGCGCCAGCACTCTAGACAGGGGGGGTGAAAAACTGTTTTTT. This translates into CASTLDRGGEKLFF.

V gene TRBV13 combines with J gene TRBJ1-1; no definite D call. Trimming removed 3 bases at V and 0 bases at J, with 14 bases between. Germline assignment: CDR1 PRHDT and CDR2 FYEKMQ (reference sequence). The CDR3 runs 16 residues. Here the CDR3 reads CASSFADEGMNTEAFF. The CDR3 bases are TGTGCCAGCAGCTTTGCGGATGAAGGCATGAACACTGAAGCTTTCTTT.

The chain combines TRBV11-2 with TRBJ1-1; D is possibly TRBD1 (5 bases). The germline CDR1 and CDR2 sequences are SGHAT and FQNNGV. The V and J ends lost 4 bases and 0 bases respectively, with 12 bases between them. The CDR3 extends over 15 amino acids. Here the CDR3 DNA reads TGTGCCAGCAGCTCCAGCCCGGGGGTGAACACTGAAGCTTTCTTT. Its protein is CASSSSPGVNTEAFF.

This rearrangement joins TRBV4-3 to TRBJ2-1; D tentatively reads TRBD1 or TRBD2 (5 bases each). Between the trimmed V and J ends, which lost 1 base and 4 bases, there was a span of 14 bases. The CDR3 length is 16 residues. The germline gives CDR1 LGHNA, CDR2 YSLEER. The DNA for the CDR3 is TGCGCCAGCAGCCAAGGGGTGGGACCCCAATACAATGAGCAGTTCTTC. This encodes CASSQGVGPQYNEQFF.

CDR3 loop: CASSIGGGNTDTQYF. DNA of the CDR3: TGTGCCAGCAGCATCGGGGGGGGGAACACAGATACGCAGTATTTT. This chain uses TRBV7-2 with TRBJ2-3; 8 bases map to TRBD2. This CDR3 contains 15 residues. The germline gives CDR1 SGHTA, CDR2 FQGNSA. Unmatched junction bases numbered 6, after V lost 5 bases and J lost 2 bases. The full variable domain, completed using reference TRBV7-2 and TRBJ2-3, is GAGVSQSPSNKVTEKGKDVELRCDPISGHTALYWYRQSLGQGLEFLIYFQGNSAPDKSGLPSDRFSAERTGGSVSTLTIQRTQQEDSAVYLCASSIGGGNTDTQYFGPGTRLTVL.

This clonotype was seen a few times. V usage is TRBV9 and J usage is TRBJ1-5; 7 bases match TRBD1. The CDR3 loop spans 15 amino acids. The V gene's germline CDR1 is SGDLS and CDR2 YYNGEE. Losses at the gene ends were 5 bases for V and 3 bases for J; bases not matched to a gene: 8. CDR3: CASSAGQANNQPQHF. As DNA, the CDR3 is TGTGCCAGCAGTGCCGGACAGGCTAACAATCAGCCCCAGCATTTT.

This clonotype was observed a few times. V is TRBV7-2 and J is TRBJ2-1, with D possibly TRBD1 on 5 matching bases. V shed 3 bases and J shed 2 bases, with 11 bases lying between them. CDR1 SGHTA and CDR2 FQGNSA come from the germline V gene. CDR3 length: 15 residues. The CDR3 protein is CASSFEQVPYNEQFF. In nucleotides, the CDR3 is TGTGCCAGCAGCTTTGAACAGGTCCCCTACAATGAGCAGTTCTTC.

The genes are TRBV29-1 and TRBJ2-3; TRBD2 matches at 8 bases. Germline values: CDR1 SQVTM, CDR2 ANQGSEA. V trimming: 4 bases; J trimming: 5 bases; junction bases outside the gene matches: 8. The CDR3 consists of 14 residues. The CDR3: CSVVPAGVRDTQYF. The CDR3 region has the DNA TGCAGCGTTGTTCCAGCGGGGGTTAGAGATACGCAGTATTTT.

This clonotype has more than one count but fewer than ten. The genes are TRBV29-1 and TRBJ2-2; 8 bases map to TRBD2. Per the germline V gene, CDR1 is SQVTM and CDR2 is ANQGSEA. The CDR3 extends over 16 amino acids. J was trimmed by 2 bases and V by 4 bases; bases with no gene match: 9. The CDR3 region is CSVGATSGVNTGELFF. The CDR3 DNA reads as TGCAGCGTTGGCGCTACTAGCGGAGTTAACACCGGGGAGCTGTTTTTT.

The genes are TRBV29-1 and TRBJ1-2; 8 bases match TRBD1. CDR3 length: 12 residues. The V gene's germline CDR1 is SQVTM and CDR2 ANQGSEA. Trimming at V came to 5 bases and at J to 5 bases, leaving 4 bases not matched to a gene. In DNA, the CDR3 is TGCAGCGTTCCGGACAGGGTGTATGGCTACACCTTC. Its protein product is CSVPDRVYGYTF.

This clonotype showed up many times. The chain links TRBV5-1 to TRBJ1-1, with a tentative D call TRBD1 (6 bases). Per the germline V gene, CDR1 is SGHRS and CDR2 is YFSETQ. Trimming took off 1 base at V and 1 base at J, with 11 bases between the two ends. The CDR3 is 15 amino acids. The CDR3 DNA follows: TGCGCCAGCAGCTTGACAGGGCTATCGAACACTGAAGCTTTCTTT. It encodes CASSLTGLSNTEAFF.